Below are 2 T cell receptor beta chains sequenced from a single sample in a study of CD8 T cells in Susac syndrome. With random hexamers, roughly 0.45 to 1 ug RNA was reverse transcribed. Using its own MiXCR run on the immunoSEQ multiplex PCR reads, TCRdb lists one record per CDR3 protein. The data hold roughly 130,000 distinct CDR3 sequences, with around 94% observed a single time. The sample comprised CD4+ T cells from PBMCs. The source of these receptors is a human donor with multiple sclerosis.

The chain links TRBV20-1 to TRBJ2-7; weak D call: TRBD2 (7 bases). Per germline, CDR1 DFQATT and CDR2 SNEGSKA (reference sequence). The V and J ends lost 5 bases and 2 bases respectively, with 10 bases between them. The CDR3 runs to 12 residues. The CDR3 DNA sequence: TGCAGTGCTGCGGGGGCACCCTACGAGCAGTACTTC. This codes for CSAAGAPYEQYF.

The gene calls are TRBV4-3 and TRBJ1-2; possibly TRBD1 for D (6 bases). V lost 0 bases to trimming and J lost 4 bases, with 12 bases between them. Germline V gives CDR1 LGHNA, CDR2 YSLEER. CDR3 length: 15 amino acids. The DNA of the CDR3 is TGCGCCAGCAGCCAAGAACCTCAGGGGACCTATGGCTACACCTTC. This translates into CASSQEPQGTYGYTF.